This TCR beta chain was sequenced in a study of cytomegalovirus exposure and HLA in healthy donors. The PCR ran on 60 Vbeta and 13 Jbeta primers. The assay was immunoSEQ multiplex PCR, and TCRdb's table has in-frame clones only and misses some. The sample contains over 150,000 clones, just under 80% of which appear only once. Per germline, CDR1 MNHNS and CDR2 SASEGT. The CDR3 loop spans 16 amino acids. V gave up 2 bases and J gave up 8 bases; unmatched junction bases: 13. Material: PBMCs. This clonotype originated in a woman in her forties or fifties in good health and CMV-seropositive. The chain uses TRBV6-1 and TRBJ1-2; 8 positions match TRBD1. CDR3 bases: TGTGCCAGCAGTGAATCTAGTTGGGACAGGCCCCTGGGCTACACCTTC. Translated, it gives CASSESSWDRPLGYTF.